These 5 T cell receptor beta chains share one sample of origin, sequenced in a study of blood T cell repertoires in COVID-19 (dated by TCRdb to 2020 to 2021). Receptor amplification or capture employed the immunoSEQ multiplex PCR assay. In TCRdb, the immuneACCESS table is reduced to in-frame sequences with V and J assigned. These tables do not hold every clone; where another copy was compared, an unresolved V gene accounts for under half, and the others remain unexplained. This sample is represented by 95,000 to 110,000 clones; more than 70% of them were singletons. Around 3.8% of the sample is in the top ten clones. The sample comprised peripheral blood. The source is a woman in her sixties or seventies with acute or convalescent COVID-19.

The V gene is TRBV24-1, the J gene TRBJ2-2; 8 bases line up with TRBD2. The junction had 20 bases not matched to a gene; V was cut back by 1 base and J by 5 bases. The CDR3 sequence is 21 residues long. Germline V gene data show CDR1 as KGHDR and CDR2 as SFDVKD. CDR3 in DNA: TGTGCCACCAGTGATTTAGACGGGCCTCCCAAGCGGGGGAGGTATACCGGGGAGCTGTTTTTT. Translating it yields CATSDLDGPPKRGRYTGELFF.

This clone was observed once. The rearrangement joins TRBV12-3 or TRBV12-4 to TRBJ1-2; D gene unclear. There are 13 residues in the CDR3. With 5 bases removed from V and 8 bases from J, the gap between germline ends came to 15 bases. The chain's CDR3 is CASSARGSEGYTF. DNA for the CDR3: TGTGCCAGCAGTGCACGGGGATCGGAGGGCTACACCTTC.

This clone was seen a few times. CDR3 DNA sequence: TGTGCCAGCAGTACCAGACAGGGGGCGAGCTATGGCTACACCTTC. Encoded protein: CASSTRQGASYGYTF. The chain joins TRBV27 to TRBJ1-2; TRBD1 matches at 10 bases. V was pared by 5 bases and J by 4 bases, with 7 bases of the junction left unmatched. CDR3 length equals 15 residues. Germline lookup yields CDR1 MNHEY and CDR2 SMNVEV (reference sequence).

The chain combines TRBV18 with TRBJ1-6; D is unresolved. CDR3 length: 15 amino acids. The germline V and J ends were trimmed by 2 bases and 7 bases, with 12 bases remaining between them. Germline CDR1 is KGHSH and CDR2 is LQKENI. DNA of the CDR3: TGTGCCAGCTCACCATTAGTCACTTGGAATTCACCCCTCCACTTT. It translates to CASSPLVTWNSPLHF.

CDR3 sequence: CASSLVGVGGDSPLHF. DNA of the CDR3: TGTGCCAGCAGCCTGGTGGGAGTCGGGGGTGATTCACCCCTCCACTTT. The rearrangement uses TRBV7-8 and TRBJ1-6; D might be TRBD1 (5 bases). The germline CDR1 and CDR2 sequences are SGHVS and FQNEAQ. The CDR3 covers 16 residues. V was pared by 5 bases and J by 8 bases, with 19 bases between.